The present T cell receptor (beta chain) was sequenced within a study of T cell clones after liver transplantation. Study-wide background: Immunosuppression withdrawal was tried within 2 years after liver transplantation in this trial.

The CDR3 consists of 13 residues. Unmatched junction bases numbered 1, after V lost 3 bases and J lost 4 bases. Germline V gives CDR1 SNHLY, CDR2 FYNNEI. Study-wide points: Post-transplant time points were not standardized, so conclusions are preliminary.

Produced via immunoSEQ multiplex PCR; TCRdb's table is partial and in-frame only. The sample contains 45,000 to 60,000 clones, under 85% of which appear only once. A word on this clone: Its antigen is still unknown.

The starting material was CD4+ T cells from blood, obtained at the 22-month timepoint. This sequence originates from a human patient who received a liver transplant. Some T cells may originate from the graft donor. The J gene is TRBJ1-1, the V gene TRBV2, with 8 bases that match TRBD1. CDR3 protein: CASSDRGRTEAFF. CDR3 sequence (DNA): TGTGCCAGCAGTGACAGGGGGCGCACTGAAGCTTTCTTT.